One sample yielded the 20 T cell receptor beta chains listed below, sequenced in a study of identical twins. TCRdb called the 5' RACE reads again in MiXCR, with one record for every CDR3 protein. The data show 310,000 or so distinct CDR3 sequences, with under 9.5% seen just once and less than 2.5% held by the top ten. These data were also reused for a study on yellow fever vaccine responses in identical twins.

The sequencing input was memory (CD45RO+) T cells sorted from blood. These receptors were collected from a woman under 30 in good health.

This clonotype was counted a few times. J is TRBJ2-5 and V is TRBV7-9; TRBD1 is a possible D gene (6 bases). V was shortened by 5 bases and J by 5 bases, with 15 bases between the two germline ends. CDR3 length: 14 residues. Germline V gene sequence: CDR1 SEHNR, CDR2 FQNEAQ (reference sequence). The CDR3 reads CASSPATGFETQYF. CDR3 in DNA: TGTGCCAGCAGCCCCGCCACAGGGTTCGAGACCCAGTACTTC.

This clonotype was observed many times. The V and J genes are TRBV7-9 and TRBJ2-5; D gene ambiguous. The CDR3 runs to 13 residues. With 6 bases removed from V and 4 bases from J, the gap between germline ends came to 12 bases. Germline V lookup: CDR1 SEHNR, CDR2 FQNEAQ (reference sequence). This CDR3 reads CASSHTDSETQYF. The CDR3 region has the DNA TGTGCCAGCAGTCACACCGACTCAGAGACCCAGTACTTC.

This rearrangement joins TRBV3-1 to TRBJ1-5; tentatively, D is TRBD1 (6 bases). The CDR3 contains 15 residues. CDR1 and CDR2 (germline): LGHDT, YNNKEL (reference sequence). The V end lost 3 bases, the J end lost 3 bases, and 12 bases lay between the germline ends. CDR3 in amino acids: CASSQDSTVNQPQHF. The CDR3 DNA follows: TGTGCCAGCAGCCAGGACAGTACGGTCAATCAGCCCCAGCATTTT.

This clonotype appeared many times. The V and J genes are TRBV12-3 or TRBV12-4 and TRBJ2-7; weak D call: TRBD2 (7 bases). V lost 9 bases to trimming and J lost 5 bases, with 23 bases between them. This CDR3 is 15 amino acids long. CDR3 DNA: TGTGCCAGTCGCAAGGGGGGGGCGGCAACCAACGAGCAGTACTTC. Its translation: CASRKGGAATNEQYF.

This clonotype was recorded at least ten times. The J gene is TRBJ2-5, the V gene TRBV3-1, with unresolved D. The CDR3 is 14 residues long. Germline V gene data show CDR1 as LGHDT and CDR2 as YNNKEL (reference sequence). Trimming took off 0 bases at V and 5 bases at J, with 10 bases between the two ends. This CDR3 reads CASSQDIPGETQYF. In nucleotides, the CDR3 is TGTGCCAGCAGCCAAGATATTCCCGGGGAGACCCAGTACTTC.

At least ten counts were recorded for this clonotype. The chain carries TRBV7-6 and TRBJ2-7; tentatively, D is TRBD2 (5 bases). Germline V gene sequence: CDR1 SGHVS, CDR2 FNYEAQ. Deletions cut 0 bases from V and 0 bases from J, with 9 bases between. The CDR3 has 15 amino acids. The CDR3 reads CASSLASGSSYEQYF. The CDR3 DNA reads TGTGCCAGCAGCTTAGCGTCGGGGTCCTCCTACGAGCAGTACTTC.

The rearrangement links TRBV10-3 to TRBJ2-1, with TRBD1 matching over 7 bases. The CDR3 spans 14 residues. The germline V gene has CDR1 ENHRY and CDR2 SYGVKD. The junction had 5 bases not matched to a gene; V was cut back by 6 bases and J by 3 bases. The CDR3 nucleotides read TGTGCCATCAGAGCCCGGGACAGCTACAATGAGCAGTTCTTC. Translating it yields CAIRARDSYNEQFF.

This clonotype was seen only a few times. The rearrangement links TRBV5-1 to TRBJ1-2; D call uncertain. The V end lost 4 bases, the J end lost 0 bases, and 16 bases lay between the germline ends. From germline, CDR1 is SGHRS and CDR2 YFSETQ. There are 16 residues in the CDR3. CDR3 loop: CASSPDPDITNYGYTF. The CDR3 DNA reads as TGCGCCAGCAGCCCCGATCCCGACATAACTAACTATGGCTACACCTTC.

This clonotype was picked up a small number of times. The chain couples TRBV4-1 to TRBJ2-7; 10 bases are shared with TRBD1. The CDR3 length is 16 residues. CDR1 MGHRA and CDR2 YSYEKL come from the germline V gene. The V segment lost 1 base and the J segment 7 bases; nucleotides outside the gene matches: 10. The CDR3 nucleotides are TGCGCCAGCAGCCAAGTTTCCGGGACAGGGGCCTTAGAGCAGTACTTC. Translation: CASSQVSGTGALEQYF.

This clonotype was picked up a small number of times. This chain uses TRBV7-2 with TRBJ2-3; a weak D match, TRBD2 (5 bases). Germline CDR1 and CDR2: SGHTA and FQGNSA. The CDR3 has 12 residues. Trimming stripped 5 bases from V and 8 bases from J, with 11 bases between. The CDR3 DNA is TGTGCCAGCAGCCCTATCGGGGTTACGCAGTATTTT. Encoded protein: CASSPIGVTQYF.

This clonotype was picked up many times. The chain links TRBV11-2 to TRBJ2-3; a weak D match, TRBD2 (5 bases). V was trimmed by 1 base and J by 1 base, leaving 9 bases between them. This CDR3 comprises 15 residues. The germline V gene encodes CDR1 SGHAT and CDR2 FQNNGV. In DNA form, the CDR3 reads TGTGCCAGCAGCTTAGTAGCGACACGCACAGATACGCAGTATTTT. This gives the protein CASSLVATRTDTQYF. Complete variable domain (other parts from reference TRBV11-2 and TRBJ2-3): EAGVAQSPRYKIIEKRQSVAFWCNPISGHATLYWYQQILGQGPKLLIQFQNNGVVDDSQLPKDRFSAERLKGVDSTLKIQPAKLEDSAVYLCASSLVATRTDTQYFGPGTRLTVL.

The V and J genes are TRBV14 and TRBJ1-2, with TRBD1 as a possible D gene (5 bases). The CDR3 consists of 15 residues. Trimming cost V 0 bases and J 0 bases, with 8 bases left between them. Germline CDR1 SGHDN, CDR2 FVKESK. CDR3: CASSQEYRPNYGYTF. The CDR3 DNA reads TGTGCCAGCAGCCAAGAATACAGGCCTAACTATGGCTACACCTTC.

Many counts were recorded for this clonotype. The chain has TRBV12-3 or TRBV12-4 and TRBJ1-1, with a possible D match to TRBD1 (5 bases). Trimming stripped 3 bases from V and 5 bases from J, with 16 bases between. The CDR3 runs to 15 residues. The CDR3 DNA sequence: TGTGCCAGCAGTTTTGGTTGGGGGAGCGATACTGAAGCTTTCTTT. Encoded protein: CASSFGWGSDTEAFF.

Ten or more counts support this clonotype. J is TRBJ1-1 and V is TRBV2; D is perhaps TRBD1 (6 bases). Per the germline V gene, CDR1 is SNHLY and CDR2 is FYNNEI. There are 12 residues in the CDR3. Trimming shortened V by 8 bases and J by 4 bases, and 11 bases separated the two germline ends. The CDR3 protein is CASQQGGTEAFF. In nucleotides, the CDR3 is TGTGCCAGCCAACAGGGTGGCACTGAAGCTTTCTTT.

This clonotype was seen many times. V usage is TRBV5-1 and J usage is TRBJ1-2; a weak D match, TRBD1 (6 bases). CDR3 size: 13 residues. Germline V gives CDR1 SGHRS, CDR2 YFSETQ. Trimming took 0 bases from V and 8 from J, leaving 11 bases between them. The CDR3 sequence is CASSLDRVFGYTF. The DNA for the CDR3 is TGCGCCAGCAGCTTGGACAGGGTTTTCGGCTACACCTTC.

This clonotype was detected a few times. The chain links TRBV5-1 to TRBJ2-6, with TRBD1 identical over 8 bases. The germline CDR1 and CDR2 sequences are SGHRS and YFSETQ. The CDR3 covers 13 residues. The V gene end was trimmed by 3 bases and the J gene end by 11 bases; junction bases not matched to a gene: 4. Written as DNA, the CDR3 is TGCGCCAGCAGCTCTGGACAGGGCGACGTCCTGACTTTC. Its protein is CASSSGQGDVLTF.

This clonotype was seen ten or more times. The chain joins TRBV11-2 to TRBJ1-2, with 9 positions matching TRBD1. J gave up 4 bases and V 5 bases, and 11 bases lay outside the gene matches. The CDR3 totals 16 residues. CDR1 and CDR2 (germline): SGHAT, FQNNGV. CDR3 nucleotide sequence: TGTGCCAGCAGCCGAGAGAGGGACAGGGTTAGCTATGGCTACACCTTC. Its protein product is CASSRERDRVSYGYTF.

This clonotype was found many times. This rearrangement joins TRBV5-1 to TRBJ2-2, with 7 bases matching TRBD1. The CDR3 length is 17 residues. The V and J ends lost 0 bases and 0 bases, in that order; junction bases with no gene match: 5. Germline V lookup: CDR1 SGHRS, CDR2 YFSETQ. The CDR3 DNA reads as TGCGCCAGCAGCTTGGAGACAGGGCTCACGAACACCGGGGAGCTGTTTTTT. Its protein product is CASSLETGLTNTGELFF.

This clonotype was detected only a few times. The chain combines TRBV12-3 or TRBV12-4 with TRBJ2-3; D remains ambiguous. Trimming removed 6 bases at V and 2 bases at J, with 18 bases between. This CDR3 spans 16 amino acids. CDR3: CASRPSLGTITDTQYF. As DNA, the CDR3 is TGTGCCAGCAGACCCTCCCTAGGAACGATCACAGATACGCAGTATTTT.

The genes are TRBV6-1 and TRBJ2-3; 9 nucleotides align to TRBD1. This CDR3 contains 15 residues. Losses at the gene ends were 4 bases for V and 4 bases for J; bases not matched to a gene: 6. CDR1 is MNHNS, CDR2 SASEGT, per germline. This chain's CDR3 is CASSAGQGYSDTQYF. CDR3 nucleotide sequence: TGTGCCAGCAGTGCTGGACAGGGGTATTCAGATACGCAGTATTTT.